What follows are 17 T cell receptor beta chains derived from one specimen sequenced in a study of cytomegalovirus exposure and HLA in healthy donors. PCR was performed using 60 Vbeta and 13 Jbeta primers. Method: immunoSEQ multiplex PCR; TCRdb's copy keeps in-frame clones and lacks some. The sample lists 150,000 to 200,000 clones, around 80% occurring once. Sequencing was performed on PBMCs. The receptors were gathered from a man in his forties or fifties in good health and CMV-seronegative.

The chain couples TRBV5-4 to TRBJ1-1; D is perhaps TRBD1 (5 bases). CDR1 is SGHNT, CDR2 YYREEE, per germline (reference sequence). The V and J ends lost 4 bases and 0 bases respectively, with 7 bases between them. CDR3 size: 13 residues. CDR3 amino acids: CASSKGMNTEAFF. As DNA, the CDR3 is TGTGCCAGCAGCAAGGGGATGAACACTGAAGCTTTCTTT.

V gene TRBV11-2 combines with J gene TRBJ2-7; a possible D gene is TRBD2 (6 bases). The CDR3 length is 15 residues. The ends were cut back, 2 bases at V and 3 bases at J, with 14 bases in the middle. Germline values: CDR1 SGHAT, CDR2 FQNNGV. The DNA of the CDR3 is TGTGCCAGCAGCTTAAGGTCTAGCGCAAACTACGAGCAGTACTTC. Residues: CASSLRSSANYEQYF.

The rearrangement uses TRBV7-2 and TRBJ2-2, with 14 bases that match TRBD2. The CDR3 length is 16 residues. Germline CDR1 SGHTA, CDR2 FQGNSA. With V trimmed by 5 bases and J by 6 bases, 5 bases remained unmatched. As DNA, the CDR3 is TGTGCCAGCAGCCCGACTAGCGGGAGGGCATCCGGGGAGCTGTTTTTT. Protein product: CASSPTSGRASGELFF.

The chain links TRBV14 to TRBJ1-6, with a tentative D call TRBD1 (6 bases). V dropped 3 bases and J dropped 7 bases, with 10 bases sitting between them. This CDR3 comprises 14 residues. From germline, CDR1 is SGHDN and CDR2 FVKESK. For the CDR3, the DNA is TGTGCCAGCAGCCAGGGGACAACGAATTCACCCCTCCACTTT. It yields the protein CASSQGTTNSPLHF.

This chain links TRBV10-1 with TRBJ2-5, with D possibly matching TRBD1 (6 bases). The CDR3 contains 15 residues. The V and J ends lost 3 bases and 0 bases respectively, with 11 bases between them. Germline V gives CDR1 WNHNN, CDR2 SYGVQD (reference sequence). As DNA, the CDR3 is TGCGCCAGCAGTGAATCTGGACAGAACCAAGAGACCCAGTACTTC. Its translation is CASSESGQNQETQYF.

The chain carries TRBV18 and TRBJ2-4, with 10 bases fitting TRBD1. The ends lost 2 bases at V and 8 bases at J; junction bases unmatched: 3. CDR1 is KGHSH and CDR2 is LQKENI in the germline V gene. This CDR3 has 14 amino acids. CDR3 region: CASSPGTGEYIQYF. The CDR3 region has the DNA TGTGCCAGCTCACCAGGGACAGGGGAGTACATTCAGTACTTC.

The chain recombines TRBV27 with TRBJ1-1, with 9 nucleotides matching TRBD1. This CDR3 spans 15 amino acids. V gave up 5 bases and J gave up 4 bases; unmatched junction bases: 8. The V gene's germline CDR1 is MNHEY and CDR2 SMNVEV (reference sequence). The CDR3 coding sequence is TGTGCCAGCAGTGATCTCAAGACAGGGGGCACTGAAGCTTTCTTT. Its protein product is CASSDLKTGGTEAFF.

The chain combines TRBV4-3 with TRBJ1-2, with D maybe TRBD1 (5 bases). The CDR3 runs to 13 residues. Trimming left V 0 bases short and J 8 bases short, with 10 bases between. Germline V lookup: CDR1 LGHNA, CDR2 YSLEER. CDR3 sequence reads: CASSQEGGYGYTF. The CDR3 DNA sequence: TGCGCCAGCAGCCAAGAGGGGGGGTACGGCTACACCTTC.

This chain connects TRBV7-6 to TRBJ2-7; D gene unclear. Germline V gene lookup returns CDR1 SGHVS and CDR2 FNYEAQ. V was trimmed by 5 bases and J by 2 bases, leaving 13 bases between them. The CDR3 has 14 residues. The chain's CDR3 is CASSPGSGTYEQYF. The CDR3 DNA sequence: TGTGCCAGCAGCCCAGGCTCCGGCACCTACGAGCAGTACTTC.

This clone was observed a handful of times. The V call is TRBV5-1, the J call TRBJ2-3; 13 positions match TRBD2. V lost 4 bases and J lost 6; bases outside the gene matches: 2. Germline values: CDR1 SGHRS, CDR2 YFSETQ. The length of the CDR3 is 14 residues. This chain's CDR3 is CASSETSGGDTQYF. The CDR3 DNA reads TGCGCCAGCAGCGAGACTAGCGGGGGGGATACGCAGTATTTT.

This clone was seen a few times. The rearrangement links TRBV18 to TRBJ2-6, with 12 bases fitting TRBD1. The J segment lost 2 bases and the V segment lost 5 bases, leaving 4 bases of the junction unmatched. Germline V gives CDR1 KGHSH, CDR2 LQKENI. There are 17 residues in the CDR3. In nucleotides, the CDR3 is TGTGCCAGCTCAACGGGGACAGGGGGCGCTGGGGCCAACGTCCTGACTTTC. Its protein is CASSTGTGGAGANVLTF.

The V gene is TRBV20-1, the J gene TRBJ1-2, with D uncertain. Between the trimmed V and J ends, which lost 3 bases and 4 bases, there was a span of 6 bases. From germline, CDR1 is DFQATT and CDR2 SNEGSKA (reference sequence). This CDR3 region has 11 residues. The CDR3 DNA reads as TGCAGTGCTAGCACCAGCTATGGCTACACCTTC. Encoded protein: CSASTSYGYTF.

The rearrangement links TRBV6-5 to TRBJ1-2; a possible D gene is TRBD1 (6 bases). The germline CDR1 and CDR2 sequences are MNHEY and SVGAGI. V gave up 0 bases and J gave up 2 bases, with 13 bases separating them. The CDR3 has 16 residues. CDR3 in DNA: TGTGCCAGCAGTTACTCGAGTCGCCAGGGGAACTATGGCTACACCTTC. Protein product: CASSYSSRQGNYGYTF.

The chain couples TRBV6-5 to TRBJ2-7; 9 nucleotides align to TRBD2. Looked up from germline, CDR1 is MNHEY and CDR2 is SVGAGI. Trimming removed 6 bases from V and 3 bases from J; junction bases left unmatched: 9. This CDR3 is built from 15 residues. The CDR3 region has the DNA TGTGCCAGCAGCGGTCGAGGAGCGGGGGGCTACGAGCAGTACTTC. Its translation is CASSGRGAGGYEQYF.

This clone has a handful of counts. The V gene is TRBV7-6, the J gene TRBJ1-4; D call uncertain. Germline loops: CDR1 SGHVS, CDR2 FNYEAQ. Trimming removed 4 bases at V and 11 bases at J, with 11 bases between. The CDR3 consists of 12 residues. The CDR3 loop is CASSSNSEKLFF. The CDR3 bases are TGTGCCAGCAGCTCCAACTCTGAGAAACTGTTTTTT.

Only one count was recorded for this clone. The CDR3 coding sequence is TGCGCCAGCAGCCAAGGGGGGGGCGGGGGGAACACCGGGGAGCTGTTTTTT. It encodes CASSQGGGGGNTGELFF. The chain has TRBV4-3 and TRBJ2-2; D is perhaps TRBD2 (7 bases). CDR1 is LGHNA, CDR2 YSLEER, per germline. The CDR3 extends over 17 amino acids. Trimming removed 1 base from V and 1 base from J, with 13 bases in between.

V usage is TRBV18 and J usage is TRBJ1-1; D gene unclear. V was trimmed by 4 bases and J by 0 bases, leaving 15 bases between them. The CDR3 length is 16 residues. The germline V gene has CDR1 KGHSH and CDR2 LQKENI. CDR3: CASSQEEAVLNTEAFF. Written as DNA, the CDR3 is TGTGCCAGCTCACAAGAGGAAGCGGTTTTGAACACTGAAGCTTTCTTT.